A single T cell receptor (beta chain) is shown here with its context. Its antigen remains unidentified. The entry originates in a study of Tregs in tolerant kidney transplant recipients. Study observations and caveats: Validation in larger populations is needed because few patients were studied. Tregs expanded with activated donor B cells seemed most donor-specific. Biological reproducibility was not directly addressed, but technical replication error appeared minimal.

The data were produced by immunoSEQ multiplex PCR, yet TCRdb's version contains in-frame clones alone and is incomplete. The sample records about 52,000 clones, roughly nine tenths being singletons. The nonmyeloablative bone marrow transplants came from related graft donors, with transient mixed chimerism. Thawed PBMCs were FACS-sorted into unstimulated CD4+CD25+CD127- regulatory T cells, CD4+CD25- non-regulatory cells, CD4 and CD8 cells. CDR3 size: 12 residues. CDR1 and CDR2 from the germline V gene are SNHLY and FYNNEI. Deletions cut 7 bases from V and 8 bases from J, with 14 bases between. Sequenced here: CD8+ T cells from blood (PBMCs), sampled 24 months after the transplant. This clonotype was sampled from a human patient who received a combined kidney and bone marrow transplant. Some T cells may trace back to the graft donor. The rearrangement links TRBV2 to TRBJ1-2; the D is unclear. CDR3 in amino acids: CASTTWGEGYTF. The CDR3 nucleotides are TGTGCCAGCACTACTTGGGGAGAAGGCTACACCTTC.